The rows below give T cell receptor beta chains drawn from one sample of a study of T cell responses to AZD1222 COVID-19 vaccine. Assay used: immunoSEQ multiplex PCR; TCRdb lists only in-frame clones, some missing. Altogether about 180,000 clones are present, approximately 94% being singletons, with the ten largest covering roughly 1.7%. The specimen comprised peripheral blood, sampled 28 days after the second AZD1222 dose. Receptors were obtained from an adult who received the AZD1222 COVID-19 vaccine. CDR3s leave out the opening cysteine and the closing phenylalanine or tryptophan.

>TRBV7-9|TRBJ2-3
ASSPEVDTQY
>TRBV5-8|TRBJ1-1
ASSLKWGPVNTEAF
>TRBV5-5|TRBJ1-1
ASSLAMANTEAF
>TRBV25-1|TRBJ2-3
ASSDPTGVNTDTQY
>TRBV28|TRBJ1-1
ASSIFGSEAF
>TRBV19|TRBJ1-1
ATQTGAPEAF
>TRBV3-1/TRBV3-2|TRBJ2-3
ASSRDRATDTQY
>TRBV7-3|TRBJ2-7
ASSLTPGDEQY
>TRBV11-2|TRBJ1-5
ASSLSGTNQPQH
>TRBV5-1|TRBJ1-4
ASSWTSGVTNEKLF
>TRBV7-2|TRBJ1-2
ASSPLPGPGYGYT
>TRBV27|TRBJ2-7
ASSASGATYEQY
>TRBV2|TRBJ2-1
ASSEPRDPYNEQF
>TRBV7-6|TRBJ2-1
ASSPDVGWTESSYNEQF
>TRBV4-1|TRBJ2-1
ASSQGQNEQF
>TRBV7-2|TRBJ1-1
ASSIKGQTTEAF
>TRBV30|TRBJ1-2
AWSRRGRGYT
>TRBV2|TRBJ1-5
ASNIVRYQPQH
>TRBV7-9|TRBJ2-6
ASSPNVPLPSGANVLT
>TRBV19|TRBJ2-1
ASSIAGSSYNEQF
>TRBV19|TRBJ1-1
AIEAAGNTEAF
>TRBV19|TRBJ1-1
ASSIWGGAEAF